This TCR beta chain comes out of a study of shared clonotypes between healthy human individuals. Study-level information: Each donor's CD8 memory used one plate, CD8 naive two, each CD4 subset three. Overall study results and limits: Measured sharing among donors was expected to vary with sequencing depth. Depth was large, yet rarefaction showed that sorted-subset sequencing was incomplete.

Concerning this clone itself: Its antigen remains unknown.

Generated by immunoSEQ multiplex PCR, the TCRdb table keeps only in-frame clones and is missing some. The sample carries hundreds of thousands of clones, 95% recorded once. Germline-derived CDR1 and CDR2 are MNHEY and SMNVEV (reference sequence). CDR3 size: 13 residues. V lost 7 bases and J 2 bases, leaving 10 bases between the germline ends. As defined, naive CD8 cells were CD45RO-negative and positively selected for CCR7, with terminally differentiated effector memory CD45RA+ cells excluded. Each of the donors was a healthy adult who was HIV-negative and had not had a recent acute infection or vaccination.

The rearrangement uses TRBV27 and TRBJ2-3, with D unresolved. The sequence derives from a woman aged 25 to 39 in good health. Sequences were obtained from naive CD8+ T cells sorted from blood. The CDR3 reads CASNGDITDTQYF. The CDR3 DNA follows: TGTGCCAGCAACGGAGATATCACAGATACGCAGTATTTT.